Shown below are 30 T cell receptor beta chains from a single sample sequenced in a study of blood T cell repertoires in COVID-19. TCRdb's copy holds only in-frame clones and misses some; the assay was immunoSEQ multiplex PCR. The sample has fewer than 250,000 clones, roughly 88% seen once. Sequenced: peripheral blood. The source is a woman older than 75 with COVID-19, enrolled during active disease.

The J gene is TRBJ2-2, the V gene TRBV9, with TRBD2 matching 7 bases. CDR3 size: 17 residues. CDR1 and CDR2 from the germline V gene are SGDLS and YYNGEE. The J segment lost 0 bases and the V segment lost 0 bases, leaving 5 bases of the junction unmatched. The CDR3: CASSVEGTNANTGELFF. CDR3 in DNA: TGTGCCAGCAGCGTAGAGGGGACTAACGCGAACACCGGGGAGCTGTTTTTT.

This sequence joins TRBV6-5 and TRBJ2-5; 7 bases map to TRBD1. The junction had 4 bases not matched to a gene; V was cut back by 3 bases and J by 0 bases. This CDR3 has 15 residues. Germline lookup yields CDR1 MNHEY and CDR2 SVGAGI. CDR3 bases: TGTGCCAGCAGTTATTTACAGGGGAACCAAGAGACCCAGTACTTC. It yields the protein CASSYLQGNQETQYF.

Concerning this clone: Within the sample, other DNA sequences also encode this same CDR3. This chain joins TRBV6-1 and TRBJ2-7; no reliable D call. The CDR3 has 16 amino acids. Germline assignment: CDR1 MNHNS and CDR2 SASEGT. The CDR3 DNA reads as TGTGCCAGTAGTGAAGATCTTTGGGCAGACTCCTACGAGCAGTACGTC. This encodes CASSEDLWADSYEQYV.

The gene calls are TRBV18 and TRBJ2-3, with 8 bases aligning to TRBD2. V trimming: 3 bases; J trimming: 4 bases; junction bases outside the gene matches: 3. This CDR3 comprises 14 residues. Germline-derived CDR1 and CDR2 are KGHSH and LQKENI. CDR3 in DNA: TGTGCCAGCTCACCTCCGGGGGGGCCAGATACGCAGTATTTT. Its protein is CASSPPGGPDTQYF.

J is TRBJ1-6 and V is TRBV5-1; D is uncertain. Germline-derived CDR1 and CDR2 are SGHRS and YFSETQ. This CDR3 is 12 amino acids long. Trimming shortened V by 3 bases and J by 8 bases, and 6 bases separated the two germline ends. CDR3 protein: CASSSLDSPLHF. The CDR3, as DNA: TGCGCCAGCAGCTCCCTAGATTCACCCCTCCACTTT.

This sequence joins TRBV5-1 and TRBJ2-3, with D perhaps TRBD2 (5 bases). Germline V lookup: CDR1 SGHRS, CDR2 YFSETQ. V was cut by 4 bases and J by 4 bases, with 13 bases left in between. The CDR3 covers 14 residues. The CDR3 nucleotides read TGCGCCAGCAGCCCCGGACTTGACCCAGATACGCAGTATTTT. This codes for CASSPGLDPDTQYF.

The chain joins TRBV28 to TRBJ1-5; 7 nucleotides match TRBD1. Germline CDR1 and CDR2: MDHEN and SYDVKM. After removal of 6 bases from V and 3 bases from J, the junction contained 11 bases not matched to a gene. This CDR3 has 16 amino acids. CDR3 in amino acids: CASRLTGVPLNQPQHF. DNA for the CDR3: TGTGCCAGCAGGCTCACAGGGGTCCCCCTCAATCAGCCCCAGCATTTT. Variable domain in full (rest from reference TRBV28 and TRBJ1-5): DVKVTQSSRYLVKRTGEKVFLECVQDMDHENMFWYRQDPGLGLRLIYFSYDVKMKEKGDIPEGYSVSREKKERFSLILESASTNQTSMYLCASRLTGVPLNQPQHFGDGTRLSIL.

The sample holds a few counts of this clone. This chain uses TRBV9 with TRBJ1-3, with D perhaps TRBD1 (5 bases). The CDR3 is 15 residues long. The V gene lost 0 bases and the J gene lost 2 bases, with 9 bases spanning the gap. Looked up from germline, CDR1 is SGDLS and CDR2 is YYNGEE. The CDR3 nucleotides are TGTGCCAGCAGCGTAGATGGGGGGGCTGGAAACACCATATATTTT. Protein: CASSVDGGAGNTIYF. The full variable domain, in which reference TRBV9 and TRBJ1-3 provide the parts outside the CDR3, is DSGVTQTPKHLITATGQRVTLRCSPRSGDLSVYWYQQSLDQGLQFLIQYYNGEERAKGNILERFSAQQFPDLHSELNLSSLELGDSALYFCASSVDGGAGNTIYFGEGSWLTVV.

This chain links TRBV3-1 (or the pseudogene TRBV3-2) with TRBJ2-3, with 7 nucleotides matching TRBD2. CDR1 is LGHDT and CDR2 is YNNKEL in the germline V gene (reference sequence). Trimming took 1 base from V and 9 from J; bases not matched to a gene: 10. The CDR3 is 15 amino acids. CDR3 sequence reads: CASSQGRGILGTQYF. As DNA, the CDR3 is TGTGCCAGCAGCCAAGGGCGGGGGATCCTGGGGACGCAGTATTTT.

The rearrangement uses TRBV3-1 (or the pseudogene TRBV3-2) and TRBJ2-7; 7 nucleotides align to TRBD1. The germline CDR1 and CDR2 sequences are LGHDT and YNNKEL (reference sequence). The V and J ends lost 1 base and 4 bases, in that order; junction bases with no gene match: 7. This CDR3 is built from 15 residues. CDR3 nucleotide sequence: TGTGCCAGCAGCCAAGGAGTAGGGGGCAGGTACGAGCAGTACTTC. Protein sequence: CASSQGVGGRYEQYF.

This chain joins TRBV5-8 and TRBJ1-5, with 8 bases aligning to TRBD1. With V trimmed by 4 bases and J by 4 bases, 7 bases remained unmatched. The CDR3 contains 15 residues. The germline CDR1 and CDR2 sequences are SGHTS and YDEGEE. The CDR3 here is CASSAYRGENQPQHF. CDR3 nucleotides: TGTGCCAGCAGCGCGTACAGGGGGGAAAATCAGCCCCAGCATTTT.

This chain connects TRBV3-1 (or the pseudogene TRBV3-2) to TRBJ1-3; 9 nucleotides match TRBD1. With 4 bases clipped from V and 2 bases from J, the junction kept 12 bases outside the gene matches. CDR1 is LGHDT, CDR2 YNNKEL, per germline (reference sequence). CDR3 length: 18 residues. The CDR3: CASSRTWGGDRAGNTIYF. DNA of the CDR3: TGTGCCAGCAGCCGAACCTGGGGGGGGGACAGGGCTGGAAACACCATATATTTT.

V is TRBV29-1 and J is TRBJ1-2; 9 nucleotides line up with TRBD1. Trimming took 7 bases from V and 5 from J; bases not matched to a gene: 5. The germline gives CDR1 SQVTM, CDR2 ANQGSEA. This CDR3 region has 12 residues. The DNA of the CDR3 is TGCAGCGCTTGGGACAGGGTTTATGGCTACACCTTC. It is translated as CSAWDRVYGYTF.

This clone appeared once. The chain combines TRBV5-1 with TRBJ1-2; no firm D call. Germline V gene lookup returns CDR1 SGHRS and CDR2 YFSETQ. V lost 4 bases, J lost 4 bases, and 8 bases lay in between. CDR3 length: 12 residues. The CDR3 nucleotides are TGCGCCAGCAGCGGAGGCATCTATGGCTACACCTTC. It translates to CASSGGIYGYTF. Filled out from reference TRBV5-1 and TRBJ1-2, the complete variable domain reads KAGVTQTPRYLIKTRGQQVTLSCSPISGHRSVSWYQQTPGQGLQFLFEYFSETQRNKGNFPGRFSGRQFSNSRSEMNVSTLELGDSALYLCASSGGIYGYTFGSGTRLTVV.

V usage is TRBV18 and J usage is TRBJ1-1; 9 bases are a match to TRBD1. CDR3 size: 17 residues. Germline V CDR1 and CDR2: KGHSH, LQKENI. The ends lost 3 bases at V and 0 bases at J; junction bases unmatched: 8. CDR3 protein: CASSPTGGSALNTEAFF. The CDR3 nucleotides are TGTGCCAGCTCACCTACAGGGGGCAGCGCGTTGAACACTGAAGCTTTCTTT.

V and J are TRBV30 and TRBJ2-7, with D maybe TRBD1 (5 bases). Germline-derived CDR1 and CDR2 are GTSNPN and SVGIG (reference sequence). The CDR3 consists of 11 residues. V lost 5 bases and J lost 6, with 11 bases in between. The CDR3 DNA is TGTGCCTGGGGCCAGGGTGGCGAGCAGTACTTC. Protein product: CAWGQGGEQYF.

The CDR3: CASSLGIETQYF. DNA for the CDR3: TGTGCCAGCAGCTTAGGTATCGAGACCCAGTACTTC. The chain has TRBV11-2 and TRBJ2-5; D call uncertain. CDR1 is SGHAT, CDR2 FQNNGV, per germline. This CDR3 spans 12 amino acids. V lost 1 base and J lost 5, with 5 bases in between.

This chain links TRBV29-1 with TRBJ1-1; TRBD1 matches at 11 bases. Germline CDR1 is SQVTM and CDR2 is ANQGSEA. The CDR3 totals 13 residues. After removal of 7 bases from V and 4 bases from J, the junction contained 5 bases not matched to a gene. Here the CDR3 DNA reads TGCAGCGCCCCGGGACAGGGGGGCACTGAAGCTTTCTTT. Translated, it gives CSAPGQGGTEAFF. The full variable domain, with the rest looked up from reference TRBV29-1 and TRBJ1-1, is SAVISQKPSRDICQRGTSLTIQCQVDSQVTMMFWYRQQPGQSLTLIATANQGSEATYESGFVIDKFPISRPNLTFSTLTVSNMSPEDSSIYLCSAPGQGGTEAFFGQGTRLTVV.

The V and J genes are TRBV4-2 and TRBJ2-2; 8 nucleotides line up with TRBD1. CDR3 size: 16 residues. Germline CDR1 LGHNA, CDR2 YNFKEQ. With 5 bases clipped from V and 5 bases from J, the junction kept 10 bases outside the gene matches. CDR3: CASSIRTGKSTGELFF. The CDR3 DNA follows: TGTGCCAGCAGCATACGGACAGGGAAATCGACCGGGGAGCTGTTTTTT.

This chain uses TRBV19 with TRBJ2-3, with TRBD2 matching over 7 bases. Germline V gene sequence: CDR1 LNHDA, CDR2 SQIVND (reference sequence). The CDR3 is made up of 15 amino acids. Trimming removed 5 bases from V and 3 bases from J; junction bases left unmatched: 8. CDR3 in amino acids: CASSLGAGVTDTQYF. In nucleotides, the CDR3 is TGTGCCAGTAGTTTAGGGGCGGGGGTAACAGATACGCAGTATTTT.

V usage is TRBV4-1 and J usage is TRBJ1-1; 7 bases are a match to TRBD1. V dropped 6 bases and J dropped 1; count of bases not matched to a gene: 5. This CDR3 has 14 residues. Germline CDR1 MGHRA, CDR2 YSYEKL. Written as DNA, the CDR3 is TGCGCCAGCAGGACCGGGACAGCGAACACTGAAGCTTTCTTT. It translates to CASRTGTANTEAFF.

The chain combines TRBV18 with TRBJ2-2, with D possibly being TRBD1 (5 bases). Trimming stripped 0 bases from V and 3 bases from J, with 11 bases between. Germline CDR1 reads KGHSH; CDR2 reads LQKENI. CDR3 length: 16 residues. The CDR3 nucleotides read TGTGCCAGCTCACCACCAATTAGGGGTGACACCGGGGAGCTGTTTTTT. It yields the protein CASSPPIRGDTGELFF.

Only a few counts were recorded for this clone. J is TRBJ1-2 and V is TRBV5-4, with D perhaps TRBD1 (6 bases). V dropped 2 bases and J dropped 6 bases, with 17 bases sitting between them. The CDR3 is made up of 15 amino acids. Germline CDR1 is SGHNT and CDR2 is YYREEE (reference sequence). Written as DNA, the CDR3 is TGTGCCAGCAGCTTCCTCTCAGGGGTGGAGCATGGCTACACCTTC. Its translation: CASSFLSGVEHGYTF.

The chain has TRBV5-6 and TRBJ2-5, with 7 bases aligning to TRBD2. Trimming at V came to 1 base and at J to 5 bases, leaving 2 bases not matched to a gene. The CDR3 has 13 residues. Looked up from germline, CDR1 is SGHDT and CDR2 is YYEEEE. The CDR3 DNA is TGTGCCAGCAGCTTGTTCGGGGGGGAGACCCAGTACTTC. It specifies CASSLFGGETQYF.

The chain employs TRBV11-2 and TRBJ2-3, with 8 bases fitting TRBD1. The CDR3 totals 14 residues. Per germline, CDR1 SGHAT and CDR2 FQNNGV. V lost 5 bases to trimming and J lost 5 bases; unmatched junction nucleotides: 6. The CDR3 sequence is CASSLGQGKDTQYF. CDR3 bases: TGTGCCAGCAGCCTCGGACAGGGTAAAGATACGCAGTATTTT.

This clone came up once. CDR3 protein: CASSLMSDSPLHF. The CDR3 coding sequence is TGTGCCAGCAGCCTAATGAGTGATTCACCCCTCCACTTT. This chain connects TRBV14 to TRBJ1-6; no clear D gene. Trimming cost V 4 bases and J 8 bases, with 9 bases left between them. Germline V gene sequence: CDR1 SGHDN, CDR2 FVKESK. This CDR3 has 13 amino acids.

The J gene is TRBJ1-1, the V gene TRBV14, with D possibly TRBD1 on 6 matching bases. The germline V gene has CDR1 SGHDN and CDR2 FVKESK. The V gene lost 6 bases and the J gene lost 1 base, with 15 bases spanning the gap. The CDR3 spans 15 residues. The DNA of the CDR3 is TGTGCCAGCAGTTTAGGGGGACACACGAACACTGAAGCTTTCTTT. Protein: CASSLGGHTNTEAFF.

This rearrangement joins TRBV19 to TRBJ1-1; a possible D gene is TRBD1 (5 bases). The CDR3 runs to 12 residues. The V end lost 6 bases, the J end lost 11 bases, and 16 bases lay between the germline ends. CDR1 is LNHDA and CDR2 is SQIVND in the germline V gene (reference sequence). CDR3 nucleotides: TGTGCCAGTAGCCCCGGTCAGGGTACCGCTTTCTTT. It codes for CASSPGQGTAFF.

The CDR3 loop is CASRGIRGANEQFF. The CDR3 DNA is TGTGCCAGCAGAGGTATCCGGGGAGCGAATGAGCAGTTCTTC. The chain employs TRBV28 and TRBJ2-1, with D possibly TRBD2 on 5 matching bases. The CDR3 has 14 amino acids. Trimming took off 6 bases at V and 7 bases at J, with 16 bases between the two ends. CDR1 and CDR2 from the germline V gene are MDHEN and SYDVKM.

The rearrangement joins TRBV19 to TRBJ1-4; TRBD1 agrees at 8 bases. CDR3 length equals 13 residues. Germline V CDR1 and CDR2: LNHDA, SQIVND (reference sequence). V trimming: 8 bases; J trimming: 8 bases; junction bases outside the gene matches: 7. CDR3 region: CASLDRVGEKLFF. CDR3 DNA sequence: TGTGCCAGTCTGGACAGGGTAGGCGAAAAACTGTTTTTT.